This TCR beta chain came from a study of shared clonotypes between healthy human individuals. TCRdb's table, derived via immunoSEQ multiplex PCR, lists solely in-frame clones and lacks some. Altogether millions of clones are present, about 92% being singletons, with the ten largest covering more than 1.5%. Selected positively for CCR7 and CD45RO-negative, naive CD8 cells excluded terminally differentiated effector memory CD45RA+ cells. CDR3 length equals 16 residues. Sequences were obtained from naive CD8+ T cells from PBMCs. J is TRBJ1-2 and V is TRBV1. TRBV1 is annotated as a pseudogene. The clonotype originates from a man younger than 35 in good health. Some clones in this sample may be carry-over from other donors' samples. CDR3 DNA sequence: TGCACCAGCAGAAATAGATGTTTGTGCGAGACCTATGGCTACACCTTC. It specifies CTSRNRCLCETYGYTF.